A single sample gave rise to the 8 T cell receptor beta chains below, sequenced in a study of CD8 T cells in ankylosing spondylitis. One entry per CDR3 protein, called by TCRdb with MiXCR from the 5' RACE reads. The repertoire holds just under 95,000 distinct CDR3 sequences, with around 9.4% as singletons. Input material: blood, either unsorted or a sorted T cell fraction (not recorded which). The receptor set was obtained from a male donor with ankylosing spondylitis or in good health (not recorded which).

The chain is built from TRBV5-1 and TRBJ2-3; D remains unclear. The V end was cut by 4 bases, the J end by 3 bases, with 12 bases between. Germline-derived CDR1 and CDR2 are SGHRS and YFSETQ. This CDR3 spans 14 amino acids. The CDR3 reads CASSTRTDTDTQYF. As DNA, the CDR3 is TGCGCCAGCAGCACGCGGACCGATACAGATACGCAGTATTTT.

On this clonotype itself: This may come from a read error, since a much larger clone is one base off. The chain couples TRBV9 to TRBJ2-1, with TRBD1 as a possible D gene (5 bases). Germline CDR1 SGDLS, CDR2 YYNGEE. This CDR3 contains 16 residues. The CDR3 DNA is TGTGCCAGCAGCGAGCCACACGGGTCAGGGTTCAATGAGCATTTCTTC. Residues: CASSEPHGSGFNEHFF.

This clonotype was seen at least ten times. The V gene is TRBV11-2, the J gene TRBJ2-7; a weak D match, TRBD1 (6 bases). The CDR3 sequence is 14 residues long. The germline V gene has CDR1 SGHAT and CDR2 FQNNGV. Trimming took off 4 bases at V and 2 bases at J, with 12 bases between the two ends. The CDR3 sequence: CASSWSRGAYEQYF. The CDR3, as DNA: TGTGCCAGCAGCTGGAGCAGGGGTGCCTACGAGCAGTACTTC.

This clonotype occurred many times. The chain carries TRBV27 and TRBJ1-1; D unresolved. The CDR3 runs to 12 residues. Per germline, CDR1 MNHEY and CDR2 SMNVEV (reference sequence). V gave up 6 bases and J gave up 0 bases, with 5 bases separating them. The CDR3 here is CASRNLNTEAFF. The CDR3 DNA is TGTGCCAGCAGGAACCTGAACACTGAAGCTTTCTTT.

The table lists this clonotype with many counts. The V call is TRBV6-1, the J call TRBJ2-3; TRBD2 matches at 8 bases. The CDR3 is made up of 14 amino acids. The germline gives CDR1 MNHNS, CDR2 SASEGT. After removal of 8 bases from V and 2 bases from J, the junction contained 6 bases not matched to a gene. DNA of the CDR3: TGTGCCAGCTCCTCGCGGGGGGTCACAGATACGCAGTATTTT. Its protein is CASSSRGVTDTQYF.

The sample holds many counts of this clonotype. This chain connects TRBV12-3 or TRBV12-4 to TRBJ2-2, with no clear D. V shed 5 bases and J shed 1 base, with 14 bases lying between them. The CDR3 totals 16 residues. CDR3 nucleotide sequence: TGTGCCAGCAGTCTATTCCCGGCAGGGAACACCGGGGAGCTGTTTTTT. Translating it yields CASSLFPAGNTGELFF.

This clonotype was counted ten times or more. The rearrangement uses TRBV10-3 and TRBJ2-3, with 9 bases aligning to TRBD2. This CDR3 is built from 13 residues. V shed 11 bases, J shed 4 bases, and the junction held 7 bases outside the gene matches. Per germline, CDR1 ENHRY and CDR2 SYGVKD. Written as DNA, the CDR3 is TGTGCCGCGGGGGGGGGGATCCCAGATACGCAGTATTTT. Its translation is CAAGGGIPDTQYF.

This clonotype has ten or more counts. The V and J genes are TRBV29-1 and TRBJ2-3; D gene ambiguous. The CDR3 is 18 residues long. V shed 1 base and J shed 0 bases, with 20 bases lying between them. Per the germline V gene, CDR1 is SQVTM and CDR2 is ANQGSEA. The chain's CDR3 is CSVEGIASSAGSTDTQYF. In DNA, the CDR3 is TGCAGCGTTGAAGGCATAGCCAGCTCTGCCGGTAGCACAGATACGCAGTATTTT.